This paragraph reports one T cell receptor (beta chain). The antigen is undetermined. Repertoires were generated with immunoSEQ multiplex PCR, while TCRdb's copy carries only in-frame clones and drops some. Of tens of thousands of clones in the sample, around 76% were seen once. This sample was included in a study of a mutant IDH1 vaccine in newly diagnosed glioma. The time point: week 23, last vaccination. Vaccinated patients received 300 ug of mutant IDH1 20-mer peptide per dose, with topical imiquimod. Germline V gene lookup returns CDR1 SGHDT and CDR2 YYEEEE. V gave up 0 bases and J gave up 6 bases, with 12 bases separating them. CDR3 length: 14 amino acids.

The sample here was PBMCs, taken from a glioma patient whose treatment included an IDH1 peptide vaccine. The receptor comes from a man between 45 and 60 years old with glioma. The chain links TRBV5-6 to TRBJ1-1; D perhaps matches TRBD1 (5 bases). CDR3 DNA sequence: TGTGCCAGCAGCTTGGATGGGGGGATGGCTGAAGCTTTCTTT. This gives the protein CASSLDGGMAEAFF. Full variable domain (remainder filled in from reference TRBV5-6 and TRBJ1-1): DAGVTQSPTHLIKTRGQQVTLRCSPKSGHDTVSWYQQALGQGPQFIFQYYEEEERQRGNFPDRFSGHQFPNYSSELNVNALLLGDSALYLCASSLDGGMAEAFFGQGTRLTVV.